This entry describes one TCR beta chain. The target antigen is unknown. These data come from a study of cytomegalovirus exposure and HLA in healthy donors. Whole-study findings and limits: The classifier, whose performance was assessed in both the original and validation cohorts, reportedly diagnosed cytomegalovirus status with high specificity and sensitivity.

PCR amplification relied on 60 Vbeta primers (plus 13 Jbeta primers). Clones were read by immunoSEQ multiplex PCR, and TCRdb kept only the in-frame ones, dropping some. The sample carries about 180,000 clones, just over 75% recorded once. Trimming took off 4 bases at V and 0 bases at J, with 15 bases between the two ends. Germline CDR1 is SGHRS and CDR2 is YFSETQ. The length of the CDR3 is 16 residues. The TCR sequence derives from a woman aged 55-69 years in good health and CMV-seropositive. The specimen sequenced was PBMCs. The chain has TRBV5-1 and TRBJ2-3; D is possibly TRBD2 (7 bases). The DNA of the CDR3 is TGCGCCAGCAGCGGCCGGGGGGCTCCTAGCACAGATACGCAGTATTTT. It yields the protein CASSGRGAPSTDTQYF.